Presented here are 17 T cell receptor beta chains from one specimen sequenced in a study of blood T cell repertoires in COVID-19. The protocol was immunoSEQ multiplex PCR, while the TCRdb copy is restricted to in-frame clones and leaves out a portion. The sample has around 53,000 clones, 65% to 80% seen once; the top ten hold roughly 45%. Sequencing was done on a sample of peripheral blood. These receptors were collected from a man in his 70s with active or convalescent COVID-19.

The rearrangement uses TRBV19 and TRBJ1-2, with D unclear. The CDR3 sequence is 14 residues long. Deletions cut 7 bases from V and 3 bases from J, with 15 bases between. The germline gives CDR1 LNHDA, CDR2 SQIVND (reference sequence). The CDR3 spells CASKAPETYYGYTF. CDR3 coding DNA: TGTGCCAGTAAGGCCCCTGAGACATACTATGGCTACACCTTC.

This clone was seen more than once but under ten times. The V and J genes are TRBV19 and TRBJ2-7, with D possibly being TRBD2 (5 bases). CDR1 LNHDA and CDR2 SQIVND come from the germline V gene (reference sequence). The CDR3 sequence is 16 residues long. V shed 1 base and J shed 2 bases, with 15 bases lying between them. CDR3 nucleotides: TGTGCCAGTAGTATAGGTCCAGGACTGACTCCCTACGAGCAGTACTTC. Translated, it gives CASSIGPGLTPYEQYF.

The gene calls are TRBV27 and TRBJ1-5; weak D call: TRBD1 (6 bases). Germline V gene sequence: CDR1 MNHEY, CDR2 SMNVEV (reference sequence). Trimming left V 6 bases short and J 4 bases short, with 10 bases between. CDR3 length: 13 residues. The CDR3 DNA reads TGTGCCAGCAGGGAAGGACAGAATCAGCCCCAGCATTTT. Translated: CASREGQNQPQHF.

The genes are TRBV19 and TRBJ2-7, with TRBD1 identical over 8 bases. V shed 8 bases, J shed 2 bases, and the junction held 8 bases outside the gene matches. The CDR3 sequence is 14 residues long. Germline lookup yields CDR1 LNHDA and CDR2 SQIVND (reference sequence). The CDR3 nucleotides are TGTGCCAGTTGTTTAGGACAGGGCCCCTACGAGCAGTACTTC. Protein sequence: CASCLGQGPYEQYF. The entire variable domain, with the rest obtained from reference TRBV19 and TRBJ2-7, is as follows: DGGITQSPKYLFRKEGQNVTLSCEQNLNHDAMYWYRQDPGQGLRLIYYSQIVNDFQKGDIAEGYSVSREKKESFPLTVTSAQKNPTAFYLCASCLGQGPYEQYFGPGTRLTVT.

The chain employs TRBV5-5 and TRBJ2-6; 9 bases align to TRBD1. Unmatched junction bases numbered 13, after V lost 0 bases and J lost 3 bases. Germline V gene sequence: CDR1 SGHKS, CDR2 YYEKEE (reference sequence). The CDR3 is 20 residues long. Here the CDR3 reads CASSLGNMDRGSRGANVLTF. The CDR3 region has the DNA TGTGCCAGCAGCTTGGGTAATATGGACAGGGGCTCTCGTGGGGCCAACGTCCTGACTTTC.

The genes are TRBV18 and TRBJ2-7, with 7 nucleotides matching TRBD1. V shed 0 bases and J 3 bases; nucleotides not matched to a gene: 2. Germline loops: CDR1 KGHSH, CDR2 LQKENI. This CDR3 spans 14 amino acids. This CDR3 reads CASSPPAGGYEQYF. The CDR3, as DNA: TGTGCCAGCTCACCACCGGCAGGGGGCTACGAGCAGTACTTC.

V is TRBV7-9 and J is TRBJ2-1; 7 positions match TRBD2. The germline gives CDR1 SEHNR, CDR2 FQNEAQ (reference sequence). This CDR3 is built from 14 residues. V was clipped by 7 bases and J by 5 bases; unmatched bases: 8. CDR3 bases: TGTGCCAGCATCCGGGACTACGGGCACAATGAGCAGTTCTTC. Translating it yields CASIRDYGHNEQFF.

The CDR3 DNA reads as TGCGCCAGCAGCTTGGGGGACAGGGACTACAATGAGCAGTTCTTC. Translation: CASSLGDRDYNEQFF. The rearrangement uses TRBV5-1 and TRBJ2-1, with 9 bases identical to TRBD1. V was clipped by 0 bases and J by 3 bases; unmatched bases: 1. The CDR3 extends over 15 amino acids. Germline values: CDR1 SGHRS, CDR2 YFSETQ. Together with reference TRBV5-1 and TRBJ2-1, the CDR3 gives the full variable domain: KAGVTQTPRYLIKTRGQQVTLSCSPISGHRSVSWYQQTPGQGLQFLFEYFSETQRNKGNFPGRFSGRQFSNSRSEMNVSTLELGDSALYLCASSLGDRDYNEQFFGPGTRLTVL.

The rearrangement joins TRBV6-5 to TRBJ1-3, with D tentatively TRBD1 (5 bases). CDR3 size: 15 residues. Per the germline V gene, CDR1 is MNHEY and CDR2 is SVGAGI. V was shortened by 2 bases and J by 4 bases, with 12 bases between the two germline ends. CDR3 nucleotide sequence: TGTGCCAGCAGTTACATCGCAGGGTGGGGAAACACCATATATTTT. Encoded protein: CASSYIAGWGNTIYF.

The V call is TRBV6-5, the J call TRBJ2-7, with a possible D match to TRBD1 (6 bases). Trimming removed 4 bases from V and 7 bases from J, with 17 bases in between. Germline V gene sequence: CDR1 MNHEY, CDR2 SVGAGI. This CDR3 is 14 amino acids long. The CDR3 loop reads CASSLLRGVPEQYF. In nucleotides, the CDR3 is TGTGCCAGCAGTTTACTCAGGGGTGTCCCAGAGCAGTACTTC.

This clone appeared a single time. The rearrangement joins TRBV19 to TRBJ2-1; D might be TRBD2 (7 bases). Trimming stripped 9 bases from V and 0 bases from J, with 21 bases between. The CDR3 spans 17 residues. CDR1 is LNHDA, CDR2 SQIVND, per germline (reference sequence). CDR3 DNA: TGTGCCAGCATTTCGGGGCTAGCGGACAGCTCCTACAATGAGCAGTTCTTC. This encodes CASISGLADSSYNEQFF.

The chain joins TRBV11-2 to TRBJ2-1; weak D call: TRBD1 (6 bases). V shed 6 bases and J shed 6 bases, with 15 bases lying between them. Germline V gene lookup returns CDR1 SGHAT and CDR2 FQNNGV. The CDR3 extends over 14 amino acids. CDR3 protein: CASSFRWGRNEQFF. CDR3 nucleotides: TGTGCCAGCAGTTTTCGCTGGGGGCGCAATGAGCAGTTCTTC.

The chain has TRBV7-9 and TRBJ2-3; 7 nucleotides align to TRBD1. The trim removed 5 bases at V and 0 bases at J, leaving 5 bases unmatched. CDR1 SEHNR and CDR2 FQNEAQ come from the germline V gene (reference sequence). The length of the CDR3 is 15 residues. CDR3 amino acids: CASSPGGASTDTQYF. In DNA, the CDR3 is TGTGCCAGCAGCCCAGGGGGAGCGAGCACAGATACGCAGTATTTT.

This clone was found a few times. The chain employs TRBV5-1 and TRBJ2-5; D perhaps matches TRBD1 (5 bases). With 1 base removed from V and 2 bases from J, the gap between germline ends came to 12 bases. CDR1 is SGHRS and CDR2 is YFSETQ in the germline V gene. The CDR3 is 15 residues long. The CDR3 DNA reads as TGCGCCAGCAGCTTGACAGGAACCGTACAAGAGACCCAGTACTTC. This translates into CASSLTGTVQETQYF.

The chain has TRBV4-1 and TRBJ2-5; D uncertain. The CDR3 loop spans 17 amino acids. Between the trimmed V and J ends, which lost 0 bases and 2 bases, there was a span of 16 bases. The germline V gene has CDR1 MGHRA and CDR2 YSYEKL. The CDR3 sequence is CASSQDGLETLQETQYF. Written as DNA, the CDR3 is TGCGCCAGCAGCCAAGATGGGTTAGAGACACTTCAAGAGACCCAGTACTTC.

This sequence joins TRBV2 and TRBJ2-5; TRBD2 agrees at 13 bases. The CDR3 consists of 16 residues. J lost 5 bases, V lost 6 bases, and 9 bases had no gene match. The germline V gene has CDR1 SNHLY and CDR2 FYNNEI. The CDR3 coding sequence is TGTGCCAGCAGGCGTACTAGCGGGGGGGCAGGGGAGACCCAGTACTTC. Protein: CASRRTSGGAGETQYF.

The chain couples TRBV24-1 to TRBJ1-1; possibly TRBD1 for D (5 bases). V dropped 4 bases and J dropped 5 bases, with 19 bases sitting between them. The CDR3 is 16 amino acids. Germline loops: CDR1 KGHDR, CDR2 SFDVKD. CDR3 residues: CATSDSRGSGMTEAFF. CDR3 sequence (DNA): TGTGCCACCAGTGACTCCAGAGGTTCAGGGATGACTGAAGCTTTCTTT.